These 10 T cell receptor beta chains share one sample of origin, sequenced in a study of blood T cell repertoires in COVID-19. Here immunoSEQ multiplex PCR was the method, and the copy in TCRdb shows in-frame clones only, minus some. Of about 260,000 clones in the sample, 86% were seen once. Sequenced input: PBMCs or T cells enriched from blood (not recorded which). The receptors here all came from a woman aged 45-60 years who had recovered from COVID-19.

The V gene is TRBV6-5, the J gene TRBJ1-2; maybe TRBD1 (5 bases). In germline, CDR1 is MNHEY, CDR2 SVGAGI. Trimming cost V 5 bases and J 5 bases, with 18 bases left between them. This CDR3 has 15 amino acids. The CDR3 nucleotides read TGTGCCAGCAGTCCCTACTCATCAGGGAATTATGGCTACACCTTC. It is translated as CASSPYSSGNYGYTF.

V is TRBV6-2 or TRBV6-3 and J is TRBJ2-7; 7 nucleotides agree with TRBD1. Germline loops: CDR1 MNHEY, CDR2 SVGEGT. There are 14 residues in the CDR3. Losses at the gene ends were 4 bases for V and 2 bases for J; bases not matched to a gene: 5. The chain's CDR3 is CASSWNRGPYEQYF. The CDR3 DNA follows: TGTGCCAGCAGTTGGAACAGGGGACCCTACGAGCAGTACTTC.

The chain links TRBV5-1 to TRBJ1-2, with 7 bases matching TRBD1. Germline CDR1 is SGHRS and CDR2 is YFSETQ. The CDR3 length is 13 residues. V was clipped by 4 bases and J by 8 bases; unmatched bases: 8. This CDR3 is CASSTTGLRGYTF. The CDR3 coding sequence is TGCGCCAGCAGCACGACAGGGTTAAGGGGCTACACCTTC.

The chain uses TRBV6-5 and TRBJ1-2, with 8 bases aligning to TRBD1. V was pared by 11 bases and J by 7 bases, with 9 bases of the junction left unmatched. The CDR3 consists of 12 residues. The germline V gene encodes CDR1 MNHEY and CDR2 SVGAGI. The CDR3 sequence: CACGQGGGGYTF. The DNA of the CDR3 is TGTGCCTGTGGACAGGGAGGGGGTGGCTACACCTTC.

The V gene is TRBV7-3, the J gene TRBJ1-2, with 10 bases identical to TRBD1. This CDR3 is 13 amino acids long. J gave up 6 bases and V 6 bases, and 4 bases lay outside the gene matches. The germline V gene has CDR1 SGHTA and CDR2 FQGTGA. CDR3 nucleotide sequence: TGTGCCAGCAGTGGAGGACAGGGGGATGGCTACACCTTC. Protein product: CASSGGQGDGYTF.

This chain links TRBV6-9 with TRBJ2-7; 7 nucleotides match TRBD1. V lost 6 bases and J lost 2; bases outside the gene matches: 7. This CDR3 is built from 14 residues. The germline V gene has CDR1 MNHGY and CDR2 SVAAGI. In DNA, the CDR3 is TGTGCCAGCAGCCCTAGACAGGGAACCTACGAGCAGTACTTC. Encoded protein: CASSPRQGTYEQYF.

The gene calls are TRBV7-3 and TRBJ2-1; 8 bases match TRBD2. Germline V CDR1 and CDR2: SGHTA, FQGTGA. The CDR3 length is 13 residues. V lost 5 bases to trimming and J lost 9 bases; unmatched junction nucleotides: 6. The chain's CDR3 is CASSPGLATEQFF. CDR3 nucleotide sequence: TGTGCCAGCAGCCCAGGACTAGCAACTGAGCAGTTCTTC.

The chain employs TRBV15 and TRBJ2-3; TRBD2 matches 11 bases. J gave up 0 bases and V 0 bases, and 2 bases lay outside the gene matches. This CDR3 region has 17 residues. Per germline, CDR1 LNHNV and CDR2 YYDKDF (reference sequence). The CDR3 sequence: CATSRDLAGGSTDTQYF. CDR3 bases: TGTGCCACCAGCAGAGATCTAGCGGGAGGTAGCACAGATACGCAGTATTTT.

This chain connects TRBV7-2 to TRBJ2-2; 7 positions match TRBD2. V dropped 7 bases and J dropped 2; count of bases not matched to a gene: 4. Germline CDR1 reads SGHTA; CDR2 reads FQGNSA. The CDR3 runs to 14 residues. CDR3 DNA sequence: TGTGCCAGCACGGGAGGCGTAAACACCGGGGAGCTGTTTTTT. Its protein product is CASTGGVNTGELFF.

This clone was observed a handful of times. V is TRBV4-3 and J is TRBJ1-1; D gene unclear. CDR1 is LGHNA and CDR2 is YSLEER in the germline V gene. The V and J ends lost 0 bases and 11 bases respectively, with 16 bases between them. The CDR3 covers 14 residues. The CDR3 is CASSQERWRGVAFF. CDR3 coding DNA: TGCGCCAGCAGCCAAGAGCGGTGGCGGGGAGTTGCTTTCTTT.